A single sample is the source of the 13 T cell receptor beta chains below, sequenced in a study of T cell changes during pregnancy in multiple sclerosis. Assay: immunoSEQ multiplex PCR; the TCRdb copy retains only in-frame clones and omits some. The sample lists 70,000 to 95,000 clones; approximately 92% were seen once. Sequenced material: peripheral blood, taken in the second trimester of pregnancy. The origin of the receptors is a female donor in good health, enrolled as a control in a pregnancy study.

This rearrangement joins TRBV7-9 to TRBJ2-5; TRBD2 might be the D (6 bases). V shed 1 base and J shed 5 bases, with 17 bases lying between them. Per the germline V gene, CDR1 is SEHNR and CDR2 is FQNEAQ (reference sequence). This CDR3 contains 16 residues. CDR3 DNA: TGTGCCAGCAGCTTAGGGCGACTAGGGGTGATCGAGACCCAGTACTTC. It translates to CASSLGRLGVIETQYF.

The chain employs TRBV9 and TRBJ2-1; 9 nucleotides align to TRBD2. Germline CDR1 is SGDLS and CDR2 is YYNGEE. Trimming at V came to 0 bases and at J to 4 bases, leaving 5 bases not matched to a gene. The length of the CDR3 is 16 residues. CDR3 amino acids: CASSVGNSGGYNEQFF. CDR3 bases: TGTGCCAGCAGCGTAGGGAATAGCGGGGGTTACAATGAGCAGTTCTTC.

This clone came up a few times. The gene calls are TRBV10-3 and TRBJ1-1; TRBD1 agrees at 9 bases. The germline V gene encodes CDR1 ENHRY and CDR2 SYGVKD. CDR3 size: 14 residues. Losses at the gene ends were 10 bases for V and 0 bases for J; bases not matched to a gene: 6. The CDR3 DNA reads TGTGCCAGCAGGGACAGGGCGTTGAACACTGAAGCTTTCTTT. Translating gives CASRDRALNTEAFF.

The chain recombines TRBV7-9 with TRBJ2-7; 11 nucleotides align to TRBD1. Germline lookup yields CDR1 SEHNR and CDR2 FQNEAQ (reference sequence). With 3 bases clipped from V and 3 bases from J, the junction kept 4 bases outside the gene matches. This CDR3 spans 15 amino acids. This CDR3 reads CASSLGQGGFYEQYF. Here the CDR3 DNA reads TGTGCCAGCAGCTTGGGACAGGGGGGCTTCTACGAGCAGTACTTC.

This chain uses TRBV19 with TRBJ2-7; 10 bases fit TRBD1. The CDR3 has 14 residues. The junction had 6 bases not matched to a gene; V was cut back by 3 bases and J by 7 bases. Germline V gives CDR1 LNHDA, CDR2 SQIVND (reference sequence). CDR3 DNA sequence: TGTGCCAGTAGTATCAGGGACAGGGGCCGGGAGCAGTACTTC. Its translation is CASSIRDRGREQYF.

The chain has TRBV29-1 and TRBJ2-3; D gene ambiguous. V lost 2 bases and J lost 3, with 6 bases in between. Germline loops: CDR1 SQVTM, CDR2 ANQGSEA. The CDR3 totals 12 residues. The CDR3 DNA is TGCAGCGTTGAAAAGGAGACAGATACGCAGTATTTT. Amino acids: CSVEKETDTQYF.

The chain uses TRBV19 and TRBJ2-2; TRBD1 might be the D (6 bases). CDR1 is LNHDA and CDR2 is SQIVND in the germline V gene (reference sequence). Trimming took 6 bases from V and 6 from J, leaving 17 bases between them. The CDR3 contains 15 residues. The chain's CDR3 is CASRTGPIGAGELFF. The CDR3 nucleotides are TGTGCCAGTAGGACAGGCCCTATTGGCGCCGGGGAGCTGTTTTTT.

This clone was detected once. The junction departs from germline at one end; a sequencing error may be responsible. CDR3 protein: CANSTPTRGSRQETQYF. CDR3 sequence (DNA): TGTGCCAACAGCACTCCCACTCGAGGGTCGAGGCAGGAGACCCAGTACTTC. The chain is built from TRBV5-4 and TRBJ2-5, with D possibly TRBD2 on 5 matching bases. Germline CDR1 reads SGHNT; CDR2 reads YYREEE (reference sequence). The CDR3 covers 17 residues. The full variable domain, its missing parts supplied by reference TRBV5-4 and TRBJ2-5, is ETGVTQSPTHLIKTRGQQVTLRCSSQSGHNTVSWYQQALGQGPQFIFQYYREEENGRGNFPPRFSGLQFPNYSSELNVNALELDDSALYLCANSTPTRGSRQETQYFGPGTRLLVL.

As DNA, the CDR3 is TGTGCCAGTAGTATAACTCGGACAGGGGCGGGCTACACCTTC. Translated, it gives CASSITRTGAGYTF. This sequence joins TRBV19 and TRBJ1-2, with 9 bases fitting TRBD1. Germline CDR1 is LNHDA and CDR2 is SQIVND (reference sequence). This CDR3 region has 14 residues. Trimming at V came to 2 bases and at J to 8 bases, leaving 6 bases not matched to a gene.

The chain employs TRBV11-3 and TRBJ2-7, with D perhaps TRBD1 (6 bases). The V gene lost 0 bases and the J gene lost 2 bases, with 11 bases spanning the gap. CDR1 SGHNT and CDR2 YENEEA come from the germline V gene. There are 15 residues in the CDR3. The DNA for the CDR3 is TGTGCCAGCAGCTTAGATAGTAACAGGGCCTACGAGCAGTACTTC. Amino acid sequence: CASSLDSNRAYEQYF. Full variable domain (rest looked up from reference TRBV11-3 and TRBJ2-7): EAGVVQSPRYKIIEKKQPVAFWCNPISGHNTLYWYLQNLGQGPELLIRYENEEAVDDSQLPKDRFSAERLKGVDSTLKIQPAELGDSAVYLCASSLDSNRAYEQYFGPGTRLTVT.

In DNA, the CDR3 is TGTGCCAGCAGCTTATTGGAGGGATGGAGCACCCTCCACTTT. This translates into CASSLLEGWSTLHF. V gene TRBV7-8 combines with J gene TRBJ1-6; D unresolved. Trimming removed 2 bases at V and 14 bases at J, with 16 bases between. The CDR3 contains 14 residues. Per germline, CDR1 SGHVS and CDR2 FQNEAQ.

This clone has just one count. The rearrangement links TRBV19 to TRBJ1-1; D remains ambiguous. Deletions cut 0 bases from V and 6 bases from J, with 23 bases between. CDR1 and CDR2 (germline): LNHDA, SQIVND (reference sequence). The CDR3 sequence is 18 residues long. The DNA for the CDR3 is TGTGCCAGTAGTATAGATCGTATGGGCAACCGGCGTCTCGCTGAAGCTTTCTTT. It translates to CASSIDRMGNRRLAEAFF.

The CDR3 sequence is CASSAGQGAAGNTIYF. CDR3 coding DNA: TGTGCCAGCAGCGCGGGACAGGGGGCAGCGGGAAACACCATATATTTT. The chain has TRBV9 and TRBJ1-3; 12 bases map to TRBD1. This CDR3 region has 16 residues. V shed 3 bases and J 4 bases; nucleotides not matched to a gene: 5. Per the germline V gene, CDR1 is SGDLS and CDR2 is YYNGEE.